This entry lists 16 T cell receptor beta chains sequenced from one sample in a study of OX40 agonist ivuxolimab in advanced cancers. Receptor amplification or capture employed the immunoSEQ multiplex PCR assay. The clones in this table, taken by TCRdb from immuneACCESS, are in-frame only. Not every clone is retained; where verified, under half of the shortfall comes from an unresolved V gene, and the cause of the rest is unknown. Across this sample there are tens of thousands of clones, with almost 90% seen only once. Roughly 3.6% of the sample belongs to the ten largest clones. The sample was CD4+ or CD8+ T cells sorted from blood, taken in a trial of the OX40 agonist ivuxolimab. These TCRs come from an adult with an advanced solid tumor such as melanoma, head and neck, liver or kidney cancer.

The chain combines TRBV5-1 with TRBJ1-2; D perhaps matches TRBD1 (6 bases). The CDR3 contains 15 residues. Germline V gene lookup returns CDR1 SGHRS and CDR2 YFSETQ. The V end lost 5 bases, the J end lost 8 bases, and 22 bases lay between the germline ends. CDR3 coding DNA: TGCGCCAGCAGTCCCGATTGGGGGGCCAGCAGAGGCTACACCTTC. It codes for CASSPDWGASRGYTF.

The V gene is TRBV19, the J gene TRBJ2-1, with 11 bases identical to TRBD2. This CDR3 spans 16 amino acids. V was clipped by 5 bases and J by 9 bases; unmatched bases: 12. Germline V gives CDR1 LNHDA, CDR2 SQIVND (reference sequence). The CDR3, as DNA: TGTGCCAGTAGTTGGCTAGCGGGGGGCGCGGGGAGTGAGCAGTTCTTC. Translation: CASSWLAGGAGSEQFF.

The rearrangement uses TRBV6-1 and TRBJ2-7; no definite D call. This CDR3 contains 13 residues. Trimming cost V 5 bases and J 1 base, with 9 bases left between them. The germline V gene encodes CDR1 MNHNS and CDR2 SASEGT. The CDR3 reads CASSPAVSYEQYF. For the CDR3, the DNA is TGTGCCAGCAGTCCTGCGGTATCCTACGAGCAGTACTTC.

The CDR3 loop reads CASSPPERKMGEKLFF. In DNA form, the CDR3 reads TGTGCCAGCTCACCACCTGAACGCAAAATGGGGGAAAAACTGTTTTTT. The chain couples TRBV18 to TRBJ1-4; no reliable D call. CDR1 and CDR2 (germline): KGHSH, LQKENI. Between the trimmed V and J ends, which lost 0 bases and 8 bases, there was a span of 16 bases. CDR3 length: 16 residues. Using reference TRBV18 and TRBJ1-4 for the parts outside the CDR3, the full variable domain is NAGVMQNPRHLVRRRGQEARLRCSPMKGHSHVYWYRQLPEEGLKFMVYLQKENIIDESGMPKERFSAEFPKEGPSILRIQQVVRGDSAAYFCASSPPERKMGEKLFFGSGTQLSVL.

The J gene is TRBJ2-7, the V gene TRBV6-5; 8 positions match TRBD1. This CDR3 is 14 amino acids long. Trimming removed 5 bases from V and 6 bases from J; junction bases left unmatched: 9. From germline, CDR1 is MNHEY and CDR2 SVGAGI. CDR3 protein: CASSRYRGTGEQYF. In DNA form, the CDR3 reads TGTGCCAGCAGTAGATACAGGGGGACGGGCGAGCAGTACTTC.

This clone was seen a handful of times. The V gene is TRBV6-6, the J gene TRBJ1-1, with 7 nucleotides matching TRBD1. V trimming: 6 bases; J trimming: 8 bases; junction bases outside the gene matches: 12. Germline CDR1 is MNHNY and CDR2 is SVGAGI (reference sequence). This CDR3 contains 14 residues. The CDR3 here is CASRTPGQLTEAFF. In DNA, the CDR3 is TGTGCCAGCAGAACACCGGGACAGCTTACCGAAGCTTTCTTT.

This chain connects TRBV29-1 to TRBJ1-2; D uncertain. The CDR3 contains 12 residues. Trimming removed 8 bases at V and 1 base at J, with 11 bases between. CDR1 is SQVTM and CDR2 is ANQGSEA in the germline V gene. The CDR3 coding sequence is TGCAGCACCCGCGAGAGTAACTATGGCTACACCTTC. Protein sequence: CSTRESNYGYTF. The entire variable domain, with the rest obtained from reference TRBV29-1 and TRBJ1-2, is as follows: SAVISQKPSRDICQRGTSLTIQCQVDSQVTMMFWYRQQPGQSLTLIATANQGSEATYESGFVIDKFPISRPNLTFSTLTVSNMSPEDSSIYLCSTRESNYGYTFGSGTRLTVV.

The chain is built from TRBV18 and TRBJ2-3, with 7 bases fitting TRBD1. Germline assignment: CDR1 KGHSH and CDR2 LQKENI. This CDR3 is 17 amino acids long. Trimming took 3 bases from V and 0 from J; bases not matched to a gene: 9. CDR3 amino acids: CASSPSRQGASTDTQYF. The CDR3 bases are TGTGCCAGCTCACCGAGTCGACAGGGAGCTAGCACAGATACGCAGTATTTT.

The chain's CDR3 is CASSEGGFADTQYF. The CDR3 DNA sequence: TGCGCCAGCAGTGAAGGGGGGTTTGCGGATACGCAGTATTTT. The rearrangement uses TRBV10-1 and TRBJ2-3; possibly TRBD1 or TRBD2 for D (6 bases each). The CDR3 length is 14 residues. Germline loops: CDR1 WNHNN, CDR2 SYGVQD (reference sequence). V was shortened by 3 bases and J by 6 bases, with 13 bases between the two germline ends.

V usage is TRBV19 and J usage is TRBJ1-4; D not resolved. Germline values: CDR1 LNHDA, CDR2 SQIVND (reference sequence). With 10 bases removed from V and 7 bases from J, the gap between germline ends came to 7 bases. The CDR3 sequence is 10 residues long. In DNA, the CDR3 is TGTGCCACTGGGAGTGAAAAACTGTTTTTT. Protein sequence: CATGSEKLFF.

The CDR3: CASSPFGGELFF. The CDR3 region has the DNA TGTGCCAGCAGCCCCTTCGGCGGGGAGCTGTTTTTT. The chain employs TRBV9 and TRBJ2-2; D gene unclear. V lost 4 bases to trimming and J lost 7 bases, with 8 bases between them. CDR1 is SGDLS, CDR2 YYNGEE, per germline. This CDR3 is built from 12 residues.

This chain uses TRBV19 with TRBJ1-2, with D tentatively TRBD1 (5 bases). This CDR3 has 15 amino acids. CDR1 and CDR2 (germline): LNHDA, SQIVND (reference sequence). Trimming stripped 2 bases from V and 5 bases from J, with 15 bases between. CDR3 DNA: TGTGCCAGTAGTATAACACGGGGCGCGGGTTATGGCTACACCTTC. As protein: CASSITRGAGYGYTF.

CDR3 in DNA: TGTGCCAGCAGTGCAGGGACAGGGGTCTATGGCTACACCTTC. Protein product: CASSAGTGVYGYTF. The V call is TRBV25-1, the J call TRBJ1-2; 10 bases are shared with TRBD1. The CDR3 is made up of 14 amino acids. Trimming took 4 bases from V and 4 from J; bases not matched to a gene: 3. Germline V lookup: CDR1 MGHDK, CDR2 SYGVNS.

This clone was found once. The chain combines TRBV11-2 with TRBJ2-1; 10 positions match TRBD1. The CDR3 runs 16 residues. V lost 5 bases, J lost 4 bases, and 8 bases stayed unmatched. CDR1 is SGHAT, CDR2 FQNNGV, per germline. The CDR3 region is CASSPQRTGGYNEQFF. CDR3 nucleotides: TGTGCCAGCAGCCCACAACGGACAGGGGGATACAATGAGCAGTTCTTC.

The gene calls are TRBV11-2 and TRBJ2-2; D not resolved. The germline V gene encodes CDR1 SGHAT and CDR2 FQNNGV. CDR3 length: 15 amino acids. V lost 0 bases, J lost 7 bases, and 12 bases lay in between. CDR3 loop: CASSLDISALGELFF. The CDR3 DNA reads as TGTGCCAGCAGCTTAGATATTTCAGCCCTCGGGGAGCTGTTTTTT.

For this clone: This sample includes further DNA sequences coding for the same CDR3. The gene calls are TRBV12-1 and TRBJ2-3; the table's TRBD2 call for D was not verified on the DNA. TRBV12-1 is a pseudogene. There are 16 residues in the CDR3. The CDR3 loop is CASSYLAGGITDTQYF. In nucleotides, the CDR3 is TGTGCCAGCAGCTACCTAGCGGGAGGGATCACAGATACGCAATATTTT.